The 10 T cell receptor beta chains reported below all come from one sample, sequenced in a study of shared clonotypes between healthy human individuals (TCRdb year 2020). The library was generated by the immunoSEQ multiplex PCR assay. The source is immuneACCESS, and TCRdb retained only in-frame sequences with V and J called. Part of the clones is not carried over; for the studies checked, unresolved V genes explain less than half of this, and the remainder is unexplained. This sample comprises 330,000 or so clones, more than 60% of them detected only once. The ten biggest clones cover under 11% of the sample. Sequences were obtained from memory CD4+ T cells sorted from blood. The cell subset or site label, as the study defines it: CD45RA-negative fraction. The receptors stem from a man under 40 in good health.

The CDR3 DNA sequence: TGCGCCAGCAGCCGGACACAGGGAGACGGAAACACCATATATTTT. It encodes CASSRTQGDGNTIYF. The V gene is TRBV4-1, the J gene TRBJ1-3, with D perhaps TRBD1 (6 bases). The CDR3 runs to 15 residues. Germline V gene data show CDR1 as MGHRA and CDR2 as YSYEKL. V gave up 4 bases and J gave up 4 bases, with 14 bases separating them.

V gene TRBV5-4 combines with J gene TRBJ1-2, with D possibly TRBD1 on 6 matching bases. This CDR3 is built from 15 residues. Germline CDR1 reads SGHNT; CDR2 reads YYREEE (reference sequence). V gave up 3 bases and J gave up 7 bases, with 19 bases separating them. The CDR3, as DNA: TGTGCCAGCAGCTCGGGGGCCCAGATGCAATCTGGCTACACCTTC. Translation: CASSSGAQMQSGYTF.

This clone was picked up a small number of times. V usage is TRBV11-2 and J usage is TRBJ2-4; 9 nucleotides agree with TRBD2. Germline trimming cut 3 bases from V and 9 bases from J; bases unmatched to any gene: 6. This CDR3 has 14 residues. Germline V CDR1 and CDR2: SGHAT, FQNNGV. The CDR3: CASSFGGRDGIQYF. The DNA for the CDR3 is TGTGCCAGCAGCTTTGGCGGGAGGGACGGCATTCAGTACTTC.

The chain couples TRBV5-5 to TRBJ1-2; D is unresolved. Germline V lookup: CDR1 SGHKS, CDR2 YYEKEE (reference sequence). The CDR3 sequence is 15 residues long. Between the trimmed V and J ends, which lost 0 bases and 4 bases, there was a span of 13 bases. The CDR3 here is CASSLDAAVGYGYTF. In DNA, the CDR3 is TGTGCCAGCAGCTTGGATGCAGCGGTTGGCTATGGCTACACCTTC.

The chain links TRBV18 to TRBJ1-1; 9 nucleotides agree with TRBD1. V was pared by 3 bases and J by 2 bases, with 7 bases of the junction left unmatched. This CDR3 comprises 16 residues. The germline CDR1 and CDR2 sequences are KGHSH and LQKENI. CDR3 sequence: CASSPQPGQGNTEAFF. Written as DNA, the CDR3 is TGTGCCAGCTCACCGCAACCGGGACAGGGCAACACTGAAGCTTTCTTT.

The chain uses TRBV11-2 and TRBJ2-7; D may be TRBD2 (5 bases). The V and J ends lost 4 bases and 6 bases respectively, with 19 bases between them. The CDR3 contains 15 residues. The germline V gene has CDR1 SGHAT and CDR2 FQNNGV. As DNA, the CDR3 is TGTGCCAGCAGCTCCCTAACAAGACTATCCCCCGAGCAGTACTTC. Encoded protein: CASSSLTRLSPEQYF. Based on the CDR3 plus reference TRBV11-2 and TRBJ2-7, the full variable domain is EAGVAQSPRYKIIEKRQSVAFWCNPISGHATLYWYQQILGQGPKLLIQFQNNGVVDDSQLPKDRFSAERLKGVDSTLKIQPAKLEDSAVYLCASSSLTRLSPEQYFGPGTRLTVT.

Turning to this clone: This sample also contains other DNA sequences that code for the same CDR3. This chain joins TRBV7-2 and TRBJ2-5; tentative D call: TRBD2 (6 bases). V lost 3 bases, J lost 5 bases, and 13 bases lay in between. The CDR3 extends over 14 amino acids. Germline CDR1 and CDR2: SGHTA and FQGNSA. The CDR3 reads CASSLVAGGETQYF. For the CDR3, the DNA is TGTGCCAGCAGCTTGGTAGCTGGGGGGGAGACCCAGTACTTC.

The table lists this clone with a count of one. The chain joins TRBV11-2 to TRBJ2-2; D unclear. CDR3 length: 15 amino acids. V shed 4 bases and J shed 4 bases, with 13 bases lying between them. Germline V lookup: CDR1 SGHAT, CDR2 FQNNGV. The CDR3 loop is CASSSTLIFTGELFF. The CDR3 DNA reads as TGTGCCAGCAGCTCAACCCTTATATTCACCGGGGAGCTGTTTTTT.

The gene calls are TRBV28 and TRBJ1-2, with D possibly being TRBD1 (5 bases). Germline V CDR1 and CDR2: MDHEN, SYDVKM. The CDR3 is made up of 13 amino acids. The V gene lost 7 bases and the J gene lost 3 bases, with 12 bases spanning the gap. The CDR3 region is CASTIPGHYGYTF. DNA for the CDR3: TGTGCCAGCACCATACCGGGACACTATGGCTACACCTTC.

CDR3 coding DNA: TGTGCCAGCTCACCACCGGGTGGGCAAGAAAAACTGTTTTTT. Translated, it gives CASSPPGGQEKLFF. This chain joins TRBV18 and TRBJ1-4; D call uncertain. V was cut by 0 bases and J by 8 bases, with 10 bases left in between. There are 14 residues in the CDR3. Germline CDR1 and CDR2: KGHSH and LQKENI.